This TCR beta chain was obtained from a study of cytomegalovirus exposure and HLA in healthy donors. The PCR was carried out with 60 Vbeta primers and 13 Jbeta primers. Sequencing used immunoSEQ multiplex PCR; TCRdb keeps in-frame clones, though not all of them. The profile shows about 170,000 clones, approximately 81% of them singletons. There are 13 residues in the CDR3. V lost 4 bases to trimming and J lost 2 bases; unmatched junction nucleotides: 3. Germline V lookup: CDR1 SGHRS, CDR2 YFSETQ. J is TRBJ2-7 and V is TRBV5-1; 7 positions agree with TRBD1. The sequence was obtained from a male donor in good health and CMV-seronegative. The specimen sequenced was PBMCs. The CDR3 nucleotides are TGCGCCAGCAGCGGCGACAGGGCCTACGAGCAGTACTTC. It yields the protein CASSGDRAYEQYF.